The clone carrying this T cell receptor (beta chain) was counted a few times. The antigen is not known. This entry is derived from a study of OX40 agonist ivuxolimab in advanced cancers. Study-wide points: The expanded peripheral T cells' antigen specificity was not determined. Among T cells, CD8+ cells averaged more expanded clones than CD4+ cells. Several nonresponders also turned out to have low normalized T-cell clonal expansion.

Sampling times: baseline, cycle 4 day 1, cycle 7 day 1. Profiling relied on immunoSEQ multiplex PCR, and the TCRdb table lists in-frame clones only, not all of them. The sample holds around 55,000 clones, roughly 82% seen once. This sequence was found in an adult with an advanced solid tumor such as melanoma, head and neck, liver or kidney cancer. The source was CD4+ or CD8+ T cells sorted from blood, collected in a trial of the OX40 agonist ivuxolimab.

Written as DNA, the CDR3 is TGTGCCAGTAGTCCCCAGACAGGCCCCTATGGCTACACCTTC. Protein sequence: CASSPQTGPYGYTF. The chain couples TRBV19 to TRBJ1-2; D might be TRBD1 (6 bases). V lost 5 bases and J 4 bases, leaving 14 bases between the germline ends. CDR1 is LNHDA and CDR2 is SQIVND in the germline V gene (reference sequence). There are 14 residues in the CDR3.